The 5 T cell receptor beta chains given below trace back to one sample, sequenced in a study of blood T cell repertoires in COVID-19. TCRdb's copy holds only in-frame clones and misses some; the assay was immunoSEQ multiplex PCR. The table has about 310,000 clones, roughly 87% seen once. Material for sequencing was peripheral blood. All receptors come from a man between 45 and 60 years old with active or convalescent COVID-19.

This chain connects TRBV28 to TRBJ1-3; D call uncertain. The CDR3 is 15 amino acids. Germline V gene sequence: CDR1 MDHEN, CDR2 SYDVKM. V lost 7 bases and J 0 bases, leaving 13 bases between the germline ends. CDR3 sequence: CASMEGGDSGNTIYF. As DNA, the CDR3 is TGTGCCAGCATGGAGGGTGGAGACTCTGGAAACACCATATATTTT.

V and J are TRBV19 and TRBJ1-1; 9 positions agree with TRBD1. Unmatched junction bases numbered 7, after V lost 4 bases and J lost 7 bases. The CDR3 contains 14 residues. Looked up from germline, CDR1 is LNHDA and CDR2 is SQIVND (reference sequence). CDR3 amino acids: CASSTRDREGEAFF. CDR3 DNA: TGTGCCAGTAGTACCCGGGACAGGGAGGGTGAAGCTTTCTTT.

This chain links TRBV3-1 (or the pseudogene TRBV3-2) with TRBJ1-6, with no clear D. The CDR3 extends over 15 amino acids. Germline CDR1 LGHDT, CDR2 YNNKEL (reference sequence). V dropped 1 base and J dropped 7 bases, with 11 bases sitting between them. CDR3 DNA: TGTGCCAGCAGCCAAGGGAGTTCCGGGAATTCACCCCTCCACTTT. Its protein product is CASSQGSSGNSPLHF.

This rearrangement joins TRBV28 to TRBJ2-2, with TRBD2 matching over 7 bases. Germline values: CDR1 MDHEN, CDR2 SYDVKM. The CDR3 extends over 16 amino acids. J lost 5 bases, V lost 7 bases, and 13 bases had no gene match. Here the CDR3 reads CASISFAGVRTGELFF. CDR3 DNA: TGTGCCAGCATCTCATTTGCGGGAGTGAGGACCGGGGAGCTGTTTTTT.

The gene calls are TRBV2 and TRBJ1-3; 8 bases are shared with TRBD1. The CDR3 covers 14 residues. CDR1 is SNHLY and CDR2 is FYNNEI in the germline V gene. The J segment lost 7 bases and the V segment lost 8 bases, leaving 10 bases of the junction unmatched. The CDR3 DNA follows: TGTGCCAGCGAAGGACAGGGTCTGGGCAACACCATATATTTT. Translating it yields CASEGQGLGNTIYF.